This TCR beta chain was found in a study of T cell responses to AZD1222 COVID-19 vaccine. For the study at large: Recipients boosted at about 4 weeks or about 12 weeks are pooled. General observations from the study: The sample set comprised mostly white British donors with more females, and clonal diversity was possibly underestimated.

Concerning this clone itself: The antigen remains unidentified.

This CDR3 has 15 amino acids. CDR1 and CDR2 (germline): MNHNY, SVGAGI (reference sequence). V was trimmed by 7 bases and J by 3 bases, leaving 18 bases between them. The method was immunoSEQ multiplex PCR; TCRdb's version includes in-frame clones alone and lacks a portion of them. The table has about 160,000 clones, around 94% seen once. The V call is TRBV6-6, the J call TRBJ1-1, with D possibly being TRBD1 (6 bases). This specimen was peripheral blood, taken on day 0 of AZD1222 vaccination. The source is an adult in good health. CDR3 amino acids: CASTKGVGGDTEAFF. CDR3 bases: TGTGCCAGCACCAAAGGGGTAGGGGGAGACACTGAAGCTTTCTTT.